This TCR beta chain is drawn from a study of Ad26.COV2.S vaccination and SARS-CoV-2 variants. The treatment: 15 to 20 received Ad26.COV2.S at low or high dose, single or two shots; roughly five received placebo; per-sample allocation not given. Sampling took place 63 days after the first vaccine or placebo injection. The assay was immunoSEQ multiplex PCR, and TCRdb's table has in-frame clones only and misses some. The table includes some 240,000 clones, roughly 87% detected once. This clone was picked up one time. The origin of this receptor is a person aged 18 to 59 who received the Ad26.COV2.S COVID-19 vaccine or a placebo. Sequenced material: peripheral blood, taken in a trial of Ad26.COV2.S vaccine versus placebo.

The CDR3 DNA is TGCGCCAGCAGCCAAGACCCGGGCACTAGCACAGATACGCAGTATTTT. It translates to CASSQDPGTSTDTQYF. The chain carries TRBV4-3 and TRBJ2-3; D call uncertain. The CDR3 length is 16 residues. The V end lost 0 bases, the J end lost 0 bases, and 10 bases lay between the germline ends. Germline CDR1 is LGHNA and CDR2 is YSLEER.